This T cell receptor (beta chain) was sequenced for a study of T cells in Graves' hyperthyroidism and ophthalmopathy (dated by TCRdb to between 2018 and 2021). Background on the whole study: Peripheral blood samples were taken at initial diagnosis, before any treatment was given. TCR V-J signatures able to tell the groups apart were searched for in a discovery cohort of 100 patients, of whom about 40 had Graves' ophthalmopathy and about 60 had stable Graves' hyperthyroidism. An independent validation cohort of around 19 hyperthyroidism patients and approximately 17 patients who later progressed to ophthalmopathy tested prospective prediction of ophthalmopathy. For training and testing, the approximately 97 patients in the discovery cohort were randomly divided in a 7:3 ratio. The study also compared thyroid tissue and blood T-cell repertoires from over 5 Graves' hyperthyroidism patients. After sampling, hyperthyroidism patients received methimazole starting at 30 mg daily, and ophthalmopathy patients received high-dose intravenous methylprednisolone. TCR Vbeta CDR3 sequencing of 120 to 150 peripheral blood samples (over 40 ophthalmopathy, 75 to 85 hyperthyroidism and approximately 17 progressor patients) is reported in the paper.

The hyperthyroidism patients were between 18 and 65 years old and newly diagnosed, with a disease duration of less than 2 months. Patients with uncontrolled infections, other autoimmune diseases, pregnancy or lactation were excluded. Diagnoses relied on clinical symptoms, serum thyroxine and TRAb, thyroid ultrasound and orbital computed tomography. For progressor patients, blood was drawn at the first diagnosis of hyperthyroidism, before any ophthalmopathy symptoms had appeared. PBMCs were isolated from roughly 10 ml of fresh peripheral blood by Ficoll-Paque density gradient centrifugation. Progressor patients were first diagnosed with Graves' hyperthyroidism and then developed ophthalmopathy during follow-up. Total RNA was extracted with Trizol reagent, and quality was checked on an Agilent 2100 Bioanalyzer. In this sample, this clonotype turned up many times. The antigen it binds to is not known. The record has no base qualities; no much larger clone is one base away.

As encoded in the germline V gene, CDR1 is SGHDN while CDR2 is FVKESK. The CDR3, cysteine through phenylalanine, is 13 amino acids long. Only CDR3 DNA remains: 39 bases, in frame from the first base. V is pared back by 4 bases and J by 7 bases, with 13 bases lying between the germline termini. What the work shows at the level of the full study, not this receptor alone: Sample size was not statistically predetermined, and blinding of investigators to group allocation was not performed. Most expanded thyroid clonotypes (frequency above 0.001) were also detected in blood, suggesting blood repertoires may reflect thyroid immune responses. Ophthalmopathy was separated from stable hyperthyroidism by a 13 V-J signature model, with over 85% sensitivity and about 81% specificity obtained in cross-validation and 80%/75% obtained in testing. During validation, the model predicted progression to ophthalmopathy a median of about 6.5 months ahead of onset, with just under 71% sensitivity and less than 85% specificity.

TCR beta CDR3 regions were amplified from RNA transcripts. For the first round of RT-PCR on the TCR CDR3, the HTBI primer set was used together with the Qiagen OneStep RT-PCR kit. Libraries were constructed in a second round of multiplex PCR, after which size selection and purification were performed. Paired-end sequencing of the libraries was performed with 100 bp reads on an Illumina HiSeq2000. In the source study's methods: SOAPnuke was used to process the raw data, throwing out any read that contained adapters or uncalled bases, had a mean Phred below 15, or lacked an exact constant-primer or identifier match. High-quality paired reads were merged using COPE v1.2.5, and each unique nucleotide sequence was defined as a clonotype. Clonotypes were aligned to IMGT TRBV, TRBD and TRBJ reference segments using MiTCR v1.1. Analysis was restricted to V-J combinations with a frequency above 0.0001, which covered 99.2% of repertoires. A TCS score was defined as the ratio between F50 (clonal expansion) and ExV (chaos), using BLOSUM62-based TCRdist between CDR3 peptides within each V-J. Welch's t-statistics and random forest reduced some 510 V-J features to 10 to 15, which were used in a naive Bayes classifier (R e1071). TCRdb redid the processing of the public reads, applying fastp at Q25 and MiXCR, and retained in-frame beta chains. Every entry covers one CDR3 protein and lists the most common genes and DNA from its rows. The V and J calls were determined by TCRdb, not by the authors. For this sample there are about 270,000 distinct CDR3 sequences; 25% to 30% appear just once. The ten largest clones take up roughly 24% of the sample.

The receptor's source is a man aged 35 to 55 with Graves' hyperthyroidism that later progressed to Graves' ophthalmopathy. Sequences were obtained from blood. This chain is built from TRBV14 and TRBJ1-2; a weak D assignment points to TRBD1 (6 bases agree). The nucleotides are TGTGCCAGCAGCCCCCAGGGGATTCGTGGCTACACCTTC. It encodes CASSPQGIRGYTF.